The 3 T cell receptor beta chains presented below share a single source sample, sequenced in a study of lymphopenia after photon versus proton radiotherapy. Repertoires were generated with immunoSEQ multiplex PCR, while TCRdb's copy carries only in-frame clones and drops some. The table has 35,000 to 50,000 clones, around 86% seen once. The material sequenced was peripheral blood, taken from a patient treated with proton-based radiotherapy. Receptors were obtained from a woman in her 70s with pancreatic cancer.

This clone was counted only a few times. V usage is TRBV6-1 and J usage is TRBJ2-7; D is uncertain. The CDR3 runs 12 residues. CDR1 is MNHNS, CDR2 SASEGT, per germline. The ends were cut back, 7 bases at V and 0 bases at J, with 7 bases in the middle. In nucleotides, the CDR3 is TGTGCCAGCACTTGGGTCTCCTACGAGCAGTACTTC. Residues: CASTWVSYEQYF.

The sample holds a few counts of this clone. This chain connects TRBV6-6 to TRBJ1-5; D is ambiguous. V was shortened by 6 bases and J by 3 bases, with 12 bases between the two germline ends. Germline CDR1 is MNHNY and CDR2 is SVGAGI (reference sequence). The CDR3 extends over 14 amino acids. Here the CDR3 DNA reads TGTGCCAGCAGAGAGACCGGGGACAATCAGCCCCAGCATTTT. Amino acid sequence: CASRETGDNQPQHF.

This clone has just a few counts. The rearrangement links TRBV7-9 to TRBJ1-5, with D unresolved. The V and J ends lost 5 bases and 7 bases respectively, with 18 bases between them. Germline values: CDR1 SEHNR, CDR2 FQNEAQ (reference sequence). CDR3 length: 15 residues. The CDR3, as DNA: TGTGCCAGCAGCCTCGACGTGGGTAGGCCGCAGCCCCAGCATTTT. Translated, it gives CASSLDVGRPQPQHF.